The present entry profiles one T cell receptor (beta chain) with its context. What it recognizes is unknown. This sample was included in a study of OX40 agonist ivuxolimab in advanced cancers. Overall study: Ivuxolimab doses were 0.01, 0.1, 0.3, 1.5, 3 or 10 mg/kg every 2 weeks.

The investigators sampled blood at baseline, at cycle 4 day 1, and at cycle 7 day 1. Repertoires were generated with immunoSEQ multiplex PCR, while TCRdb's copy carries only in-frame clones and drops some. The sample includes 35,000 to 55,000 clones, over 90% of them seen just once. V gave up 5 bases and J gave up 1 base; unmatched junction bases: 10. The CDR3 length is 17 residues. CDR1 is SNHLY, CDR2 FYNNEI, per germline. Findings of the study overall: CD8+ T cells were the subset that, on average, had more expanded clones than CD4+. Partial responders treated at 0.1-3.0 mg/kg exhibited clonal expansion among the lowest measured.

This sequence originates from an adult with an advanced solid tumor such as melanoma, head and neck, liver or kidney cancer. This chain uses TRBV2 with TRBJ2-4, with 8 positions matching TRBD1. The specimen was CD4+ or CD8+ T cells sorted from blood, collected in a trial of the OX40 agonist ivuxolimab. This chain's CDR3 is CASSSTQGALAKNIQYF. The CDR3 nucleotides read TGTGCCAGCAGTTCGACCCAGGGGGCGCTTGCCAAAAACATTCAGTACTTC. Full variable domain (remainder filled in from reference TRBV2 and TRBJ2-4): EPEVTQTPSHQVTQMGQEVILRCVPISNHLYFYWYRQILGQKVEFLVSFYNNEISEKSEIFDDQFSVERPDGSNFTLKIRSTKLEDSAMYFCASSSTQGALAKNIQYFGAGTRLSVL.